This T cell receptor beta chain was sequenced in a study of spatial heterogeneity in lung cancer. Time point: sample taken at primary tumor resection. Whole RNA, which was extracted from tumor, nontumor lung tissue or frozen PBMC, was sequenced without any cell sorting. J was trimmed by 7 bases and V by 5 bases; bases with no gene match: 7. Germline V lookup: CDR1 SNHLY, CDR2 FYNNEI. The CDR3 extends over 14 amino acids. Ten or more counts support this clonotype. From the 5' RACE reads, TCRdb called clonotypes with MiXCR, one entry per CDR3 protein. The sample holds about 20,000 distinct CDR3 sequences, 19% seen once.

The material sequenced was PBMCs, taken at surgery. The sequence was obtained from a male donor with early-stage non-small cell lung cancer. V gene TRBV2 combines with J gene TRBJ2-5; 10 bases are shared with TRBD1. CDR3 nucleotides: TGTGCCAGCAGTCTTCTTCGGGACAGGGGGACCCAGTACTTC. It yields the protein CASSLLRDRGTQYF.